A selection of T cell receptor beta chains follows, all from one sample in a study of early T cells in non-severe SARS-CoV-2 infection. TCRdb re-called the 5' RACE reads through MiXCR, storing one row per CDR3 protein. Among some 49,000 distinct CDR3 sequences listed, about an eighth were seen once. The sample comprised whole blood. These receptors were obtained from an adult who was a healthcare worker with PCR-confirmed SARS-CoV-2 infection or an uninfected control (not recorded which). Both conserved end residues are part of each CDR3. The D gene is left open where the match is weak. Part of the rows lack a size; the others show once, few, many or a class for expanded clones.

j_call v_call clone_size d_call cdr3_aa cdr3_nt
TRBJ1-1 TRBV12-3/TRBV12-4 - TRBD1 CASSPVPGQGEAFF TGTGCCAGCAGCCCCGTTCCGGGACAGGGTGAAGCTTTCTTT
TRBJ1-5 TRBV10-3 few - CAISESSAGRRPQHF TGTGCCATCAGTGAGTCGTCGGCAGGGCGGAGGCCCCAGCATTTT
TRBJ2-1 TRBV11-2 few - CASSFTGSNEQFF TGTGCCAGCAGCTTTACAGGGTCCAATGAGCAGTTCTTC
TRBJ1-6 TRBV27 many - CASSLNTFYNSPLHF TGTGCCAGCAGTTTAAATACCTTCTATAATTCACCCCTCCACTTT
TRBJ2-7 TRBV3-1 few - CASSQDHVVLYEQYF TGTGCCAGCAGCCAAGATCACGTGGTCCTCTACGAGCAGTACTTC
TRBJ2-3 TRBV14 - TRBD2 CASSRYEGLADRTDTQYF TGTGCCAGCAGCCGATACGAGGGACTAGCGGACCGCACAGATACGCAGTATTTT
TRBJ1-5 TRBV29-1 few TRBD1 CSARTGGNQPQHF TGCAGCGCCCGGACAGGGGGCAATCAGCCCCAGCATTTT
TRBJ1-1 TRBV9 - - CASSVGAGEAFF TGTGCCAGCAGCGTAGGGGCAGGCGAAGCTTTCTTT
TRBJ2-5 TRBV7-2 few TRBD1 CASSLGQTYQETQYF TGTGCCAGCAGCCTGGGACAGACGTACCAAGAGACCCAGTACTTC
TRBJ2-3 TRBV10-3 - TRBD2 CATGAGGTTDTQYF TGTGCCACCGGAGCGGGGGGGACCACAGATACGCAGTATTTT
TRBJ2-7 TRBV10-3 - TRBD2 CAISLTSGIDEQYF TGTGCCATCAGCTTGACTAGCGGGATAGACGAGCAGTACTTC
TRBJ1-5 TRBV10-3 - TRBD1 CATSRDSDQPQLF TGTGCCACGTCCCGGGACAGCGATCAGCCCCAGCTTTTT
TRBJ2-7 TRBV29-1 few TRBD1 CSVSRDRGEQYF TGCAGCGTCTCCCGGGACAGGGGAGAGCAGTACTTC
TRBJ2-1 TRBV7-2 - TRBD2 CASRSTSGLYNEQFF TGTGCCAGCAGGTCCACTAGCGGCCTTTACAATGAGCAGTTCTTC
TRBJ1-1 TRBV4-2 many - CASSQGPLGPMNTEAFF TGTGCCAGCAGCCAGGGGCCCCTAGGGCCTATGAACACTGAAGCTTTCTTT
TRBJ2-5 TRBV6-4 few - CASSRQCPQETQYF TGTGCCAGCAGTCGACAGTGCCCTCAAGAGACCCAGTACTTC
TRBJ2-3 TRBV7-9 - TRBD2 CASSRNQGGRDTQYF TGTGCCAGCAGTCGCAACCAGGGAGGGAGAGATACGCAGTATTTT
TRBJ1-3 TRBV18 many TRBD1 CASSPVTGEGNTIYF TGTGCCAGCTCACCAGTGACAGGGGAAGGAAACACCATATATTTT
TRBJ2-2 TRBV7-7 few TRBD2 CASSSASGGTGELFF TGTGCTAGCAGCTCGGCTAGCGGAGGCACGGGGGAGCTGTTTTTT
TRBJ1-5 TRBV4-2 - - CASSQDGRGSNQPQHF TGTGCCAGCAGCCAAGATGGCAGGGGTAGCAATCAGCCCCAGCATTTT
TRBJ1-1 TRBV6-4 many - CASSGQGTYTEAFF TGTGCCAGCAGTGGTCAGGGGACTTACACTGAAGCTTTCTTT
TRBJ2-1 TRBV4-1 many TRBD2 CASSPFSGGGNEQFF TGCGCCAGCAGCCCCTTTAGCGGGGGCGGGAATGAGCAGTTCTTC
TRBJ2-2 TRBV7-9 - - CASSLVGRGNTGELFF TGTGCCAGCAGCTTAGTTGGCAGGGGGAACACCGGGGAGCTGTTTTTT
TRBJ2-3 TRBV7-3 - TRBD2 CASSLSTSGGRDTQYF TGTGCCAGCAGCTTATCGACTAGCGGGGGGCGAGATACGCAGTATTTT
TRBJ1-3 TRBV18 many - CASSPGTANGNTIYF TGTGCCAGCTCACCTGGGACGGCAAACGGAAACACCATATATTTT
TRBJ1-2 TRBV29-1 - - CSVVSSGGYTF TGCAGCGTTGTGAGCAGCGGAGGCTACACCTTC
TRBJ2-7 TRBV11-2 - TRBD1 CASSSTGVSYEQYF TGTGCCAGCAGCTCGACAGGGGTGTCCTACGAGCAGTACTTC
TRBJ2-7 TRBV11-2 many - CASSSRYEQYF TGTGCCAGCAGCTCCCGATACGAGCAGTACTTC
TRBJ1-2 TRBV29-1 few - CSVDSFGYTF TGCAGCGTAGACAGTTTTGGCTACACCTTC
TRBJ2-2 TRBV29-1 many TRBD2 CSGTSGGNTGELFF TGCAGCGGCACTAGCGGGGGGAACACCGGGGAGCTGTTTTTT
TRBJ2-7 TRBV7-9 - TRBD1 CASSPRTGVEQYF TGTGCCAGCAGCCCTAGGACAGGGGTCGAGCAGTACTTC
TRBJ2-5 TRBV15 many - CATSRAPDISKAQYF TGTGCCACCAGCAGAGCCCCCGACATAAGCAAGGCCCAGTACTTC
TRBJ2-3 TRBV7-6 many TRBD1 CASSGQGTDTQYF TGTGCCAGCAGCGGACAGGGGACAGATACGCAGTATTTT
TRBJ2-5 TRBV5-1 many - CASSSGSYETQYF TGCGCCAGCAGCTCGGGCAGTTACGAGACCCAGTACTTC
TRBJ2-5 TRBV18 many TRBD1 CASSPDRVQETQYF TGTGCCAGCTCCCCGGACAGGGTACAAGAGACCCAGTACTTC
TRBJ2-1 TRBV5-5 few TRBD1 CASSLATGSYNEQFF TGTGCCAGCAGCTTGGCGACAGGGTCCTACAATGAGCAGTTCTTC
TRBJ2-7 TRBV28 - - CASSLGAAEQYF TGTGCCAGCAGTTTAGGGGCGGCCGAGCAGTACTTC
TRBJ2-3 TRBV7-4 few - CASSLGGTRSTDTQYF TGTGCCAGCAGCTTAGGAGGGACAAGAAGCACAGATACGCAGTATTTT
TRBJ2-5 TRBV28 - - CASRSQGNGETQYF TGTGCCAGCAGATCTCAGGGGAACGGAGAGACCCAGTACTTC
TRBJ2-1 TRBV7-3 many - CASSLTGGGNEQFF TGTGCCAGCAGCTTAACGGGGGGAGGCAATGAGCAGTTCTTC
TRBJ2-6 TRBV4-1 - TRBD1 CASSQGTGEGSGANVLTF TGCGCCAGCAGCCAAGGGACAGGGGAAGGCTCTGGGGCCAACGTCCTGACTTTC
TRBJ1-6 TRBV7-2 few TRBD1 CASRDRGLGYNSPLHF TGTGCCAGCAGGGACAGGGGGCTAGGGTATAATTCACCCCTCCACTTT
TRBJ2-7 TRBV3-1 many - CASSRTVGSYEQYF TGTGCCAGCAGCCGGACCGTAGGGAGCTACGAGCAGTACTTC
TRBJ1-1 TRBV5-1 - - CASSLAQLNTEAFF TGCGCCAGCAGCTTGGCACAGTTGAACACTGAAGCTTTCTTT
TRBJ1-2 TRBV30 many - CAWTLGPSGYTF TGTGCCTGGACTCTGGGTCCTTCGGGCTACACCTTC
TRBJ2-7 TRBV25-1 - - CASSDLVEQYF TGTGCCAGCAGTGACCTGGTTGAGCAGTACTTC